This note documents a single TCR beta chain sequence. This record comes from a study of blood T cell repertoires in COVID-19. Whole-study context: Acute and convalescent COVID-19 specimens originated in the United States, Italy and Spain. The cDNA or gDNA used as material had been derived from T cells, B-cell-depleted T cells, or PBMCs.

As processed by the authors: Amplification of reference gene primers provided the estimated nucleated cell counts. Some clones are missing from TCRdb's copy, which holds only in-frame ones; the method was immunoSEQ multiplex PCR. V and J calls and clone size follow that table, whereas D and trimming were derived from the DNA. The profile covers fewer than 85,000 clones, with around 76% appearing a single time and 28% taken by the ten largest. Unmatched junction bases numbered 5, after V lost 6 bases and J lost 0 bases. Germline CDR1 reads MNHEY; CDR2 reads SVGEGT. The CDR3 is made up of 15 amino acids.

The sequence was obtained from a woman older than 75 with active or convalescent COVID-19. V gene TRBV6-2 or TRBV6-3 combines with J gene TRBJ1-5; TRBD1 agrees at 7 bases. Sequencing used peripheral blood. The CDR3 region is CASSRGQDSNQPQHF. Written as DNA, the CDR3 is TGTGCCAGCAGCCGCGGACAGGATAGCAATCAGCCCCAGCATTTT.